This T cell receptor beta chain was sequenced for a study of T cell changes during pregnancy in multiple sclerosis. Trimming pared 0 bases from V and 8 bases from J, leaving 16 bases between. CDR1 GTSNPN and CDR2 SVGIG come from the germline V gene (reference sequence). This CDR3 is built from 14 residues. TCRdb keeps only in-frame clones here, not all; method: immunoSEQ multiplex PCR. The sample consists of around 32,000 clones, approximately 90% of them appearing once. The chain carries TRBV30 and TRBJ1-2, with D tentatively TRBD1 (5 bases). The source of this sequence is a female donor with multiple sclerosis, enrolled in a pregnancy study. The input for sequencing was CD8+ T cells from peripheral blood mononuclear cells, taken before pregnancy. The CDR3 DNA reads TGTGCCTGGAGTGTACTTAGGGGCGCGTGGGGCTACACCTTC. It is translated as CAWSVLRGAWGYTF.